The clone carrying this TCR beta chain was picked up a small number of times. These data are taken from a study of response to subunit inactivated influenza vaccine. The germline CDR1 and CDR2 sequences are SQVTM and ANQGSEA. This CDR3 is 13 amino acids long. V shed 4 bases, J shed 4 bases, and the junction held 6 bases outside the gene matches. TCRdb redid the calling of the RT-PCR reads with MiXCR, one entry per CDR3 protein. This sample has 500,000 to 600,000 distinct CDR3 sequences, with 13% found just once. The receptor was derived from a man in his forties or fifties who received an inactivated influenza vaccine. The sample was PBMCs from blood, taken roughly 47 days after vaccination. The chain joins TRBV29-1 to TRBJ1-2; TRBD1 matches 7 bases. The CDR3 DNA sequence: TGCAGCGTTGGTGAGGGGGCGGTCTATGGCTACACCTTC. Protein sequence: CSVGEGAVYGYTF.